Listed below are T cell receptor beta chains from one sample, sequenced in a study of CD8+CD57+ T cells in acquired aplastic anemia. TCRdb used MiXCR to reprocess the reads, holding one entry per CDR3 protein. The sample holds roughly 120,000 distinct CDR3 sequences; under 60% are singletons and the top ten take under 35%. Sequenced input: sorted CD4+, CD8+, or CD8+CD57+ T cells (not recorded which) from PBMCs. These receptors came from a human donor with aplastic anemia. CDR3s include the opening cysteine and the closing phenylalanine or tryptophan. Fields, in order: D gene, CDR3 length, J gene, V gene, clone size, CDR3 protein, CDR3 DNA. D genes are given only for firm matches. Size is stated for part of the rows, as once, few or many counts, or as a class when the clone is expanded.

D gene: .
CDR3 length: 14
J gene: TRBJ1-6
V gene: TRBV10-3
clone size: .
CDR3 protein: CAISVGVNNSPLHF
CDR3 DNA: TGTGCCATCAGTGTAGGAGTTAATAATTCACCCCTCCACTTT

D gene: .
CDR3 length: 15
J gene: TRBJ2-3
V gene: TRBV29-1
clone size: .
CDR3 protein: CSIDLRGRSTDTQYF
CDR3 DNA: TGCAGCATTGACCTTCGGGGGCGGAGTACAGATACGCAGTATTTT

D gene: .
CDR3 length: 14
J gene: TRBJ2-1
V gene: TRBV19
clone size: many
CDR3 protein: CASSIVPTPNEQFF
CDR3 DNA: TGTGCCAGTAGTATAGTCCCGACACCCAATGAGCAGTTCTTC

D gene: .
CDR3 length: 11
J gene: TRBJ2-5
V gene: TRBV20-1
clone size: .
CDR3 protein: CSARERETQYF
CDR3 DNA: TGCAGTGCTAGAGAGAGGGAGACCCAGTACTTC

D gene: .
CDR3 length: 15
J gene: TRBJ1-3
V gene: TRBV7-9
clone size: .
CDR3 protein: CASSSTGTLGNTIYF
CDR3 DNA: TGTGCCAGCAGCTCGACCGGGACACTTGGAAACACCATATATTTT

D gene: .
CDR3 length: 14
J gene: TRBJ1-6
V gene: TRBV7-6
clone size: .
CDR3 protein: CASSLTGNNSPLHF
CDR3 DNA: TGTGCCAGCAGCTTAACAGGGAATAATTCACCCCTCCACTTT

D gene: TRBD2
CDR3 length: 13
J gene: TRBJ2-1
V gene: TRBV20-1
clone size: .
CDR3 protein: CSAILAVDNEQFF
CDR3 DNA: TGCAGTGCTATACTAGCGGTCGACAATGAGCAGTTCTTC

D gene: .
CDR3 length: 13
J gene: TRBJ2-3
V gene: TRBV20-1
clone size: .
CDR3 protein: CSARLASTDTQYF
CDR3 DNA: TGCAGTGCTAGACTAGCTAGCACAGATACGCAGTATTTT

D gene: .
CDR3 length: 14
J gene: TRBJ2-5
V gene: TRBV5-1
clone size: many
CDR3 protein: CASSLGWDQETQYF
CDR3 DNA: TGCGCCAGCAGCTTGGGGTGGGACCAAGAGACCCAGTACTTC

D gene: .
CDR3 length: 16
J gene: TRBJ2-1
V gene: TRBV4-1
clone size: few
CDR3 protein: CASSQELGFYYNEQFF
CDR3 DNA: TGCGCCAGCAGCCAAGAATTGGGATTTTACTACAATGAGCAGTTCTTC

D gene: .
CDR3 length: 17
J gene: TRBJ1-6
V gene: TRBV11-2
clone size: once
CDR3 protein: CASSLVPPIGWDSPLHF
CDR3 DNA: TGTGCCAGCAGCTTAGTCCCCCCGATTGGATGGGATTCACCCCTCCACTTT

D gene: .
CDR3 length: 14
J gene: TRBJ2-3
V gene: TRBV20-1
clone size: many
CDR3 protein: CSAWQEGRSNTQYF
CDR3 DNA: TGCAGTGCTTGGCAGGAGGGTCGATCTAATACGCAGTATTTT

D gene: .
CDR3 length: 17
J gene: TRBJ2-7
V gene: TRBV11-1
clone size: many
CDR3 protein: CASSPLGGIEFAYEQYF
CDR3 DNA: TGTGCCAGCAGCCCACTAGGGGGAATAGAGTTTGCCTACGAGCAGTACTTC

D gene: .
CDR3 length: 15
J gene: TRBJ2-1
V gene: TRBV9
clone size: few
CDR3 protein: CASSVVLGGRNEQFF
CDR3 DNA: TGTGCCAGCAGCGTAGTTTTGGGGGGAAGAAATGAGCAGTTCTTC

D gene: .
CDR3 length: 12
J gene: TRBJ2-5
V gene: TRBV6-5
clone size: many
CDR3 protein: CASSYSGETQYF
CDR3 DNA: TGTGCCAGCAGTTACTCGGGTGAGACCCAGTACTTC

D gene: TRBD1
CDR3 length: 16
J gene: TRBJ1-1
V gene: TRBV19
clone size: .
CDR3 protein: CASSITTGEGNTEAFF
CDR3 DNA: TGTGCCAGTAGTATAACGACAGGGGAGGGGAACACTGAAGCTTTCTTT

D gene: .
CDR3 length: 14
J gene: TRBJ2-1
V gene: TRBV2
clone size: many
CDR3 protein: CASRDPDWLYEQFF
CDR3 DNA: TGTGCCAGCAGGGACCCCGACTGGCTCTATGAGCAGTTCTTC

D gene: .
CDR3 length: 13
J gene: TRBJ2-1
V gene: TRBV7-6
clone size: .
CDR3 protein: CASSLGQYNEQFF
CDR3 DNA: TGTGCCAGCAGCTTAGGACAGTACAATGAGCAGTTCTTC

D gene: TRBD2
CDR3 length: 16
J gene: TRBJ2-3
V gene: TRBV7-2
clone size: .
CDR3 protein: CASSLAGTSRADTQYF
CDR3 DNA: TGTGCCAGCAGCTTAGCTGGGACTAGCAGGGCAGATACGCAGTATTTT